Each of the 12 T cell receptor beta chains below was sequenced from the same sample in a study of radiotherapy plus CTLA-4 blockade in lung cancer. TCRdb's table, derived via immunoSEQ multiplex PCR, lists solely in-frame clones and lacks some. The repertoire holds tens of thousands of clones, with more than 85% as singletons. The sequenced sample was peripheral blood, obtained from a patient treated with radiotherapy plus ipilimumab. The origin of the receptors is a human donor with non-small cell lung cancer who had stable disease on radiotherapy plus ipilimumab.

The V gene is TRBV7-8, the J gene TRBJ1-1, with no clear D. Trimming removed 5 bases from V and 2 bases from J, with 0 bases in between. CDR1 is SGHVS and CDR2 is FQNEAQ in the germline V gene. The CDR3 length is 10 residues. This CDR3 reads CASSNTEAFF. The CDR3 DNA reads TGTGCCAGCAGCAACACTGAAGCTTTCTTT.

V gene TRBV30 combines with J gene TRBJ1-5; D remains unclear. This CDR3 is built from 15 residues. The germline V gene encodes CDR1 GTSNPN and CDR2 SVGIG (reference sequence). V was pared by 2 bases and J by 3 bases, with 14 bases between. The CDR3 loop reads CAWSRPGIPNQPQHF. As DNA, the CDR3 is TGTGCCTGGAGTCGACCAGGAATCCCCAATCAGCCCCAGCATTTT.

As DNA, the CDR3 is TGTGCCAGCAGCACGGGGACAGGGTATAGCACAGATACGCAGTATTTT. Its protein product is CASSTGTGYSTDTQYF. The gene calls are TRBV5-6 and TRBJ2-3, with 9 bases fitting TRBD1. Germline CDR1 reads SGHDT; CDR2 reads YYEEEE. Trimming at V came to 4 bases and at J to 0 bases, leaving 6 bases not matched to a gene. The length of the CDR3 is 16 residues.

CDR3 sequence reads: CASSQGTGGTDTQYF. CDR3 nucleotides: TGTGCCAGCAGCCAAGGGACAGGGGGCACAGATACGCAGTATTTT. The chain has TRBV11-2 and TRBJ2-3; 10 bases line up with TRBD1. The germline gives CDR1 SGHAT, CDR2 FQNNGV. V lost 5 bases to trimming and J lost 1 base; unmatched junction nucleotides: 3. The CDR3 extends over 15 amino acids. Drawing the rest from reference TRBV11-2 and TRBJ2-3, the complete variable domain is EAGVAQSPRYKIIEKRQSVAFWCNPISGHATLYWYQQILGQGPKLLIQFQNNGVVDDSQLPKDRFSAERLKGVDSTLKIQPAKLEDSAVYLCASSQGTGGTDTQYFGPGTRLTVL.

V usage is TRBV6-1 and J usage is TRBJ1-2; 9 nucleotides match TRBD1. The CDR3 runs to 16 residues. With V trimmed by 3 bases and J by 1 base, 6 bases remained unmatched. Germline loops: CDR1 MNHNS, CDR2 SASEGT. DNA of the CDR3: TGTGCCAGCAGTGAGTGGGGACAGGGCGTTAACTATGGCTACACCTTC. It codes for CASSEWGQGVNYGYTF.

This rearrangement joins TRBV10-1 to TRBJ2-1; the match to TRBD1 covers 9 bases. V lost 5 bases to trimming and J lost 8 bases; unmatched junction nucleotides: 4. Germline V CDR1 and CDR2: WNHNN, SYGVQD (reference sequence). The CDR3 sequence is 13 residues long. The CDR3 protein is CASSRDRVDEQFF. CDR3 coding DNA: TGCGCCAGCAGTCGGGACAGGGTGGATGAGCAGTTCTTC.

This chain links TRBV7-9 with TRBJ2-1; 12 bases are shared with TRBD2. This CDR3 spans 15 amino acids. V was pared by 2 bases and J by 7 bases, with 3 bases of the junction left unmatched. From germline, CDR1 is SEHNR and CDR2 FQNEAQ (reference sequence). CDR3 sequence reads: CASSLLAGGPNEQFF. The CDR3 coding sequence is TGTGCCAGCAGCTTACTAGCGGGGGGGCCGAATGAGCAGTTCTTC.

The V call is TRBV10-3, the J call TRBJ2-7, with 7 bases lining up with TRBD1. V lost 6 bases and J lost 1; bases outside the gene matches: 6. There are 14 residues in the CDR3. The germline V gene encodes CDR1 ENHRY and CDR2 SYGVKD. The CDR3 reads CAISRQGSSYEQYF. The CDR3 nucleotides read TGTGCCATCAGCCGACAGGGAAGTTCCTACGAGCAGTACTTC.

This clone occurred a few times. CDR3 residues: CASSEALKGILHF. Written as DNA, the CDR3 is TGTGCCAGCAGTGAAGCGCTAAAGGGGATCCTCCACTTT. The chain combines TRBV6-1 with TRBJ1-6, with D possibly matching TRBD1 (5 bases). The V end was cut by 0 bases, the J end by 15 bases, with 12 bases between. The CDR3 extends over 13 amino acids. Germline values: CDR1 MNHNS, CDR2 SASEGT.

The V and J genes are TRBV7-6 and TRBJ2-7; 10 bases match TRBD2. CDR1 and CDR2 (germline): SGHVS, FNYEAQ. V lost 5 bases, J lost 3 bases, and 13 bases stayed unmatched. The CDR3 sequence is 17 residues long. The CDR3 protein is CASSGPGAGGINYEQYF. DNA for the CDR3: TGTGCCAGCAGCGGCCCGGGAGCGGGGGGGATCAACTACGAGCAGTACTTC.

The chain has TRBV6-6 and TRBJ1-1; D is possibly TRBD1 (5 bases). Germline V gene sequence: CDR1 MNHNY, CDR2 SVGAGI (reference sequence). Trimming stripped 6 bases from V and 1 base from J, with 15 bases between. The CDR3 spans 15 residues. As DNA, the CDR3 is TGTGCCAGCAGGCCATCCGGGACGCGGAACACTGAAGCTTTCTTT. It codes for CASRPSGTRNTEAFF.

The rearrangement uses TRBV11-2 and TRBJ2-3; 7 bases are a match to TRBD2. The CDR3 length is 15 residues. The V gene's germline CDR1 is SGHAT and CDR2 FQNNGV. The trim removed 5 bases at V and 4 bases at J, leaving 9 bases unmatched. The chain's CDR3 is CASSRGVAGPDTQYF. Here the CDR3 DNA reads TGTGCCAGCAGCCGAGGGGTAGCGGGTCCAGATACGCAGTATTTT.